This is a list of T cell receptor beta chains from one sample in a study of cytomegalovirus exposure and HLA in healthy donors. The data were produced by immunoSEQ multiplex PCR, yet TCRdb's version contains in-frame clones alone and is incomplete. The table shows more than 150,000 clones, with about four fifths occurring only once. The material sequenced was PBMCs. All receptors derive from a woman between 50 and 59 years old in good health and CMV-seropositive. Both conserved end residues are part of each CDR3. The D gene is left open where the match is weak. Not every row has a clone size; where given, it reads once, few, many or a size class.

D gene	V gene	clone size	J gene	CDR3 DNA	CDR3 protein
-	TRBV30	-	TRBJ1-4	TGTGCCTGCCTCACGGGGGAAAAACTGTTTTTT	CACLTGEKLFF
TRBD2	TRBV15	-	TRBJ2-7	TGTGCCACCAGCAGAGTGCGGGGGACCTACGAGCAGTACTTC	CATSRVRGTYEQYF
-	TRBV7-9	-	TRBJ2-2	TGTTCCAGCAGCATTACAGGTCTTCGGACCGGGGAGCTGTTTTTT	CSSSITGLRTGELFF
TRBD1	TRBV27	few	TRBJ1-1	TGTGCCAGCAGTCCCGGACAGGGGAGGAACACTGAAGCTTTCTTT	CASSPGQGRNTEAFF
TRBD1	TRBV29-1	-	TRBJ2-2	TGCAGCGCCAGGGACAGTAACACCGGGGAGCTGTTTTTT	CSARDSNTGELFF
TRBD2	TRBV11-1	once	TRBJ2-7	TGTGCCAGCAGCTCCCCGCAGGGACTAGCAAACCACGAGCAGTACTTC	CASSSPQGLANHEQYF
TRBD2	TRBV5-1	once	TRBJ2-5	TGCGCCAGCAGCTTAACTAGCGGACCCCAAGAGACCCAGTACTTC	CASSLTSGPQETQYF
-	TRBV6-6	-	TRBJ1-3	TGTGCCAGCAGTGTCGCCGGCTCTGGAAACACCATATATTTT	CASSVAGSGNTIYF
-	TRBV27	few	TRBJ2-7	TGTGCCAGCAGATTTGGTGGGGCCGCCTACGAGCAGTACTTC	CASRFGGAAYEQYF
-	TRBV2	-	TRBJ2-3	TGTGCCAGCAGTCCACAGGGGACTTCTAGCACAGATACGCAGTATTTT	CASSPQGTSSTDTQYF
-	TRBV5-8	-	TRBJ1-2	TGTGCCAGCAGCTTGTTAGCAGGGGCCTATGGCTACACCTTC	CASSLLAGAYGYTF
-	TRBV7-2	few	TRBJ2-2	TGTGCCAGCAGCAACGAAAGGGCGGGCCTTAGAGGGGAGCTGTTTTTT	CASSNERAGLRGELFF
TRBD1	TRBV11-3	-	TRBJ2-1	TGTGCCAGCAGTCCCTTAGCGGACAGGGAGTGGAATGAGCAGTTCTTC	CASSPLADREWNEQFF
-	TRBV2	-	TRBJ1-2	TGTGCCAGCAGTTACTCGGGTACCGGTAACTATGGCTACACCTTC	CASSYSGTGNYGYTF
-	TRBV19	-	TRBJ1-2	TGTGCCAGTAGTGGGGCCTCCGGGGCGCGGGGAGAAGGCTACACCTTC	CASSGASGARGEGYTF